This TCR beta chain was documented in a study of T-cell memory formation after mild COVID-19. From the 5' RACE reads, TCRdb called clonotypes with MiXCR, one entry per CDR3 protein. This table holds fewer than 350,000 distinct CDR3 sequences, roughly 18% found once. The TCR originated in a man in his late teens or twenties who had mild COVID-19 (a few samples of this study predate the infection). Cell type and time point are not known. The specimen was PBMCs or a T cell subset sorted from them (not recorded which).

CDR3 nucleotide sequence: TGTGCCAGCAGTTTGGGCGGGGGGTTTGAGCAGTTCTTC. This codes for CASSLGGGFEQFF. This chain uses TRBV12-3 or TRBV12-4 with TRBJ2-1; 8 nucleotides agree with TRBD2. V was pared by 3 bases and J by 9 bases, with 4 bases of the junction left unmatched. The CDR3 contains 13 residues.